This TCR beta chain was sequenced in a study of blood T cell repertoires in COVID-19. Resolution of symptoms, clearance, or two negative PCRs was present in recovered Cohort 3 donors. Assay used: immunoSEQ multiplex PCR; TCRdb lists only in-frame clones, some missing. The sample carries about 260,000 clones, more than 70% recorded once. The CDR3 contains 14 residues. J gave up 10 bases and V 0 bases, and 8 bases lay outside the gene matches. Germline loops: CDR1 MNHEY, CDR2 SVGAGI. The receptor's source is a woman aged 50 to 65 who had recovered from COVID-19. V usage is TRBV6-5 and J usage is TRBJ1-1, with 7 bases matching TRBD1. Sequenced input: PBMCs or T cells enriched from blood (not recorded which). In nucleotides, the CDR3 is TGTGCCAGCAGTTACTCGCAGGGGGGCTCCGGAGCTTTCTTT. Its translation is CASSYSQGGSGAFF.